This T cell receptor beta chain stems from a study of response to subunit inactivated influenza vaccine. As concerns this clonotype: Its antigen is not known.

The study, taken as a whole, reports: That few new T cells are recruited by each seasonal influenza vaccination was the authors' suggestion.

One entry per CDR3 protein, called by TCRdb with MiXCR from the RT-PCR reads. The sample has roughly 700,000 distinct CDR3 sequences; approximately 15% are singletons. Material: PBMCs from blood, obtained 11 to 12 days after vaccination. The TCR was taken from a man over 45 who received an inactivated influenza vaccine.

The CDR3 nucleotides are TGTGCCAGCAGCCCATGGGACTCCCCGGTGTACTTC. Its translation is CASSPWDSPVYF. The rearrangement joins TRBV3-1 to TRBJ2-5; TRBD2 might be the D (6 bases). Trimming cost V 4 bases and J 13 bases, with 16 bases left between them. This CDR3 spans 12 amino acids. The V gene's germline CDR1 is LGHDT and CDR2 YNNKEL (reference sequence).